The T cell receptor (beta chain) under discussion was sequenced for a study of blood T cell repertoires in COVID-19. Study-level information: T cells, B-cell-depleted T cells, or PBMCs provided the cDNA or gDNA that served as material.

Generated by immunoSEQ multiplex PCR, the TCRdb table keeps only in-frame clones and is missing some. The sample has about 170,000 clones, around 87% seen once. Germline CDR1 reads SGHAT; CDR2 reads FQNNGV. V was trimmed by 5 bases and J by 7 bases, leaving 9 bases between them. The CDR3 totals 13 residues. V gene TRBV11-2 combines with J gene TRBJ1-6; D unresolved. The specimen was peripheral blood. This receptor was identified in a young man with active or convalescent COVID-19. For the CDR3, the DNA is TGTGCCAGCAGCCCCGACTTCAATTCACCCCTCCACTTT. Its protein is CASSPDFNSPLHF. The full variable domain, completed using reference TRBV11-2 and TRBJ1-6, is EAGVAQSPRYKIIEKRQSVAFWCNPISGHATLYWYQQILGQGPKLLIQFQNNGVVDDSQLPKDRFSAERLKGVDSTLKIQPAKLEDSAVYLCASSPDFNSPLHFGNGTRLTVT.